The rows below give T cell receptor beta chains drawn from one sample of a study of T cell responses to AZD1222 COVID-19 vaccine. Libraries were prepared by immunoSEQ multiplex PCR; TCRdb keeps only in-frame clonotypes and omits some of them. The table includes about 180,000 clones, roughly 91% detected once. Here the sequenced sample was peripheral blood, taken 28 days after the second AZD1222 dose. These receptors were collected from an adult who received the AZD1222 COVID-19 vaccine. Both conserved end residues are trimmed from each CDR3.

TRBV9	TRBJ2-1	ASREPGLAGNNEQF
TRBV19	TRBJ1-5	ASRPGASNQPQH
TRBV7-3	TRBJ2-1	ASSLMGLAGGPFNEQF
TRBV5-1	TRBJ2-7	ASSLVFGSGRDTTKQY
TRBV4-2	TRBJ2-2	ASSPGLLSGELF
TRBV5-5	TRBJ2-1	ASSFVFSGSYNEQF
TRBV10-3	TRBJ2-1	ASKPASGVLGNEQF
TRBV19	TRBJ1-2	ASSSLAGQGYGYT
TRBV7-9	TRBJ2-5	ASSLDRGDETQY
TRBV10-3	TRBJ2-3	AISNSTSISDTQY
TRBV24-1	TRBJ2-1	ATSDFAEGREF
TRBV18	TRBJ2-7	ASSPVAGVTEQY
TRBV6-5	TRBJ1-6	ASTYGEVSPLH
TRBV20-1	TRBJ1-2	SARAGNGYT
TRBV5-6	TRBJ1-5	ASSVFGTANQPQH
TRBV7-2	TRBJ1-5	ASSIRESHQPQH
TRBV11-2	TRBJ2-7	ASSTTTLQAYEQY
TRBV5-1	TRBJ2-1	ASSLEAAINEQF
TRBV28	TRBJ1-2	ASSLGQGKGTNYGYT
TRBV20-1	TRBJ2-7	SASLEGQGADEQY
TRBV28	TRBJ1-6	ASSFSGESPLH
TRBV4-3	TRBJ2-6	ASSQDVVRGANVLT
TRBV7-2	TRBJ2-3	ASSLVAGVSDTQY
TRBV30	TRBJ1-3	AWSEDSGNTIY
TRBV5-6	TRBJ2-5	ASSLGIQETQY
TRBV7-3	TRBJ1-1	ASSLQGANTEAF
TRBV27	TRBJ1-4	ASSRDTTNEKLF
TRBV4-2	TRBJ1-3	ASSQDAGVYGNTIY
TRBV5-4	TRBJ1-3	ASSPGTDSGNTIY
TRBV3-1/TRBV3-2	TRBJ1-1	ASSQDGTPWNTEAF
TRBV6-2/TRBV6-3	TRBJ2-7	ASSYSNKEPQY
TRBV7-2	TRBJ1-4	ASSPGGTNEKLF
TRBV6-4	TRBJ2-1	ASSDGAGNEQF
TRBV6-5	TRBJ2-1	ASGGLYNEQF
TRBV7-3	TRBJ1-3	ASSLAGQGNTIY
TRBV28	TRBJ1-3	ASSLAWAGPGNTIY
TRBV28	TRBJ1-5	ASSLPGSNQPQH
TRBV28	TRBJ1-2	ASSLSNYGYT
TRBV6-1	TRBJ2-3	ASSEAVSRGSLTDTQY
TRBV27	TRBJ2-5	ASSLGTHFGTQY
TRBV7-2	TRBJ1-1	ASSYGLGAEAF
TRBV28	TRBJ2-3	ASSSQTGADTQY
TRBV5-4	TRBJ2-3	ASSLAGMGDTQY
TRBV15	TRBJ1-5	ATSKETAYHQPQH
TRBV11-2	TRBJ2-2	ASSPGLAGVAGELF
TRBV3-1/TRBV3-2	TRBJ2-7	ASSQGAGYEQY
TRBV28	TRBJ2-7	ASSSWWNYEQY
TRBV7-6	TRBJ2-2	ASSLFRTANTGELF
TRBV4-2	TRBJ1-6	ASSGPGTANSPLH
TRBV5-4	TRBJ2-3	ASSLGLLAASTDTQY
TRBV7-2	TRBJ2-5	ASTLAGGVETQY
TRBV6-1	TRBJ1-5	ASIDFRYQPQH
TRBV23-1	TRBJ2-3	ASSQSGQGDSTDTQY
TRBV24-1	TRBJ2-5	ATSDPDGQETQY
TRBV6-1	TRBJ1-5	ASSEAGFREPQH
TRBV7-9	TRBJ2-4	ASSSDREVKNIQC
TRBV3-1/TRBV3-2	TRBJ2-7	ASNNNGAREQY
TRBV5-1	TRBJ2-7	ASSLGGTGALEQY